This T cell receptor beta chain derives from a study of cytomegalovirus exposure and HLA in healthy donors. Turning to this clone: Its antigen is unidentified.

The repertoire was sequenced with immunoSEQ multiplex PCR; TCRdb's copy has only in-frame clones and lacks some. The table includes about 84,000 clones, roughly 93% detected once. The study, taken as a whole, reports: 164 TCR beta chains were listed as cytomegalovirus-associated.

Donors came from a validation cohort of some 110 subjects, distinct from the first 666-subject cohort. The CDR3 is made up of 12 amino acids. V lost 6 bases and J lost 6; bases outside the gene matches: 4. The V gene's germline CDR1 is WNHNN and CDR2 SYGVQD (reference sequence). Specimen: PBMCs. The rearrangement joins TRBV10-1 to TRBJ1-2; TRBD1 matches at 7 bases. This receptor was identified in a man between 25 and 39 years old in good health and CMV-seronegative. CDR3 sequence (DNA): TGCGCCAGCAGCCGCGGACAGGATGGCTACACCTTC. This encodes CASSRGQDGYTF.